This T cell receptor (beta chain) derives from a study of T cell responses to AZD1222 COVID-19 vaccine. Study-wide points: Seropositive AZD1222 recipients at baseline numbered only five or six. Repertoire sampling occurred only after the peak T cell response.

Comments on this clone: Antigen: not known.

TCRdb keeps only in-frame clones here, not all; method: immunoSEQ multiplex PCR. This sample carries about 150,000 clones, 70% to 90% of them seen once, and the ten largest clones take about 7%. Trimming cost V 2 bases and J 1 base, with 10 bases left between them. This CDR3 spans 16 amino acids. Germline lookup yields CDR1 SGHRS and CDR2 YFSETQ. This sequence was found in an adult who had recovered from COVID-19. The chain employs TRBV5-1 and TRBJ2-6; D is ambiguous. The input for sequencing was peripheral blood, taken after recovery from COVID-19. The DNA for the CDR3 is TGCGCCAGCAGCTTTGGATCGGCTTCTGGGGCCAACGTCCTGACTTTC. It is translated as CASSFGSASGANVLTF.